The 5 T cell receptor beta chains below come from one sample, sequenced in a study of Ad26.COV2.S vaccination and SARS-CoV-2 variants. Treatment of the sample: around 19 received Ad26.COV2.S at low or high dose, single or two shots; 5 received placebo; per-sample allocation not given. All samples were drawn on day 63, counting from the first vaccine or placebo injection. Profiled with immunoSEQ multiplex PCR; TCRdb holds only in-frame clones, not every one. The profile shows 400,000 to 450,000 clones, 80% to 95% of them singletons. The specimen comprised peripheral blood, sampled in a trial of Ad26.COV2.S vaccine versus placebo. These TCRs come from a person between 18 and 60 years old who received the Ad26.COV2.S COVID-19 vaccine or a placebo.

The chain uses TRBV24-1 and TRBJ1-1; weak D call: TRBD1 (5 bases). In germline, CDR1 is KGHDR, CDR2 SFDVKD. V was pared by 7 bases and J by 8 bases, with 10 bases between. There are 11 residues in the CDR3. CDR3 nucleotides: TGTGCCACCAGCGCCCAGGGCGAAGCTTTCTTT. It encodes CATSAQGEAFF.

Here the CDR3 DNA reads TGTGCCAGCAGTCGTGGACAGGCGACGAACACTGAAGCTTTCTTT. It specifies CASSRGQATNTEAFF. The V gene is TRBV28, the J gene TRBJ1-1; TRBD1 aligns across 7 bases. The CDR3 length is 15 residues. V was pared by 5 bases and J by 1 base, with 7 bases of the junction left unmatched. The germline V gene has CDR1 MDHEN and CDR2 SYDVKM.

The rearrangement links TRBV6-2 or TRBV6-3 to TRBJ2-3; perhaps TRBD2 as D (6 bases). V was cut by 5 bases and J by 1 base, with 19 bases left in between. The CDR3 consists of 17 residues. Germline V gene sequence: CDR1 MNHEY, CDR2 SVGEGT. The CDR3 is CASSLPGADHRTDTQYF. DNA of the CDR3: TGTGCCAGCAGTCTACCGGGAGCGGACCATCGCACAGATACGCAGTATTTT.

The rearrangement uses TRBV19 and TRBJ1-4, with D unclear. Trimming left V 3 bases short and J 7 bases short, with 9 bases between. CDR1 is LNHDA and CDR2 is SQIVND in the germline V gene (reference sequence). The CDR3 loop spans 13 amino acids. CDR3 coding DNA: TGTGCCAGTAGTATTAAACGCGGTGAAAAACTGTTTTTT. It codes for CASSIKRGEKLFF.

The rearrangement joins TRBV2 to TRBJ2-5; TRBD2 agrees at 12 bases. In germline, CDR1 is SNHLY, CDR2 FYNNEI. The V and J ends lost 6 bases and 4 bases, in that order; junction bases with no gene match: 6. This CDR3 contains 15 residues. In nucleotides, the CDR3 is TGTGCCAGCAGCCGACTAGCGGGAGTTGGAGAGACCCAGTACTTC. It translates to CASSRLAGVGETQYF.